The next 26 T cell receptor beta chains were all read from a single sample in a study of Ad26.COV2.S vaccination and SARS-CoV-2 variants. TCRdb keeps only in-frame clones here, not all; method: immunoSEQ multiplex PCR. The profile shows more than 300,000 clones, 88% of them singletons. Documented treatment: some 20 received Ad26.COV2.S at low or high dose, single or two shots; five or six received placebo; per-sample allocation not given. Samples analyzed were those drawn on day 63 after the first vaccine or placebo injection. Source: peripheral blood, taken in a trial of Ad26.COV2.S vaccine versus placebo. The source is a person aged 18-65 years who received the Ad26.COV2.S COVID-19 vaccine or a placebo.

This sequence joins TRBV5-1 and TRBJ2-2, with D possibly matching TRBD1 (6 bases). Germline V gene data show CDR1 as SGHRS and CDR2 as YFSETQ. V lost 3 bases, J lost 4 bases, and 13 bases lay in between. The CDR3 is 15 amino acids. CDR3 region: CASSYRQAVTGELFF. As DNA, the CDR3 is TGCGCCAGCAGCTACAGACAGGCGGTCACCGGGGAGCTGTTTTTT.

This CDR3 is CASMVGDLSGNTIYF. In DNA, the CDR3 is TGTGCCAGTATGGTCGGGGACTTGTCTGGAAACACCATATATTTT. The chain is built from TRBV19 and TRBJ1-3; TRBD1 is a possible D gene (5 bases). Germline V gives CDR1 LNHDA, CDR2 SQIVND (reference sequence). V lost 7 bases and J 1 base, leaving 14 bases between the germline ends. The CDR3 is 15 amino acids.

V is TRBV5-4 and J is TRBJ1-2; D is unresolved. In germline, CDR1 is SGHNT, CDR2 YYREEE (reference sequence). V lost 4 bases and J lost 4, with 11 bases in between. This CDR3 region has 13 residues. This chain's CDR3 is CASSPPAPYGYTF. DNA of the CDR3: TGTGCCAGCAGCCCTCCTGCCCCCTATGGCTACACCTTC.

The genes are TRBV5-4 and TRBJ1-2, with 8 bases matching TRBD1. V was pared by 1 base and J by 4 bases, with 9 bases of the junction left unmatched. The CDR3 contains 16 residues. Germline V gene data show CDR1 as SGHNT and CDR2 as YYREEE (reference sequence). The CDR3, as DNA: TGTGCCAGCAGCTTGATGGACAGGGCAAAATTCTATGGCTACACCTTC. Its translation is CASSLMDRAKFYGYTF.

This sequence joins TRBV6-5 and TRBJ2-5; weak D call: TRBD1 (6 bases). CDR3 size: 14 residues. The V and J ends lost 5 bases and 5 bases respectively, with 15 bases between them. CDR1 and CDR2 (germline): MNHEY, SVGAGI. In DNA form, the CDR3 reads TGTGCCAGCAGTCTCACAGGGCGGTGGGAGACCCAGTACTTC. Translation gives CASSLTGRWETQYF.

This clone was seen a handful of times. CDR3 nucleotide sequence: TGTGCCAGCAGCTCCCGGACAGGGGGCAATCAGCCCCAGCATTTT. Protein product: CASSSRTGGNQPQHF. The chain recombines TRBV7-9 with TRBJ1-5; 9 nucleotides align to TRBD1. The CDR3 contains 15 residues. V shed 4 bases and J 2 bases; nucleotides not matched to a gene: 3. In germline, CDR1 is SEHNR, CDR2 FQNEAQ (reference sequence).

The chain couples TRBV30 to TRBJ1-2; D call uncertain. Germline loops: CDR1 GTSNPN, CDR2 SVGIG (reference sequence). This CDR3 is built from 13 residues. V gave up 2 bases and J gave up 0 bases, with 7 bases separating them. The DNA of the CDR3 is TGTGCCTGGAGTCATGGAGCTAACTATGGCTACACCTTC. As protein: CAWSHGANYGYTF.

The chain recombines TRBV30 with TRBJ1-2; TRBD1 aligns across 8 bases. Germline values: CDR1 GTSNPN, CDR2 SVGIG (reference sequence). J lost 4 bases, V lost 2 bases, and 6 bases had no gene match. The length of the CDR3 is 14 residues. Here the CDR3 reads CAWSTRQGSYGYTF. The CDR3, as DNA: TGTGCCTGGAGTACGAGACAGGGGAGCTATGGCTACACCTTC.

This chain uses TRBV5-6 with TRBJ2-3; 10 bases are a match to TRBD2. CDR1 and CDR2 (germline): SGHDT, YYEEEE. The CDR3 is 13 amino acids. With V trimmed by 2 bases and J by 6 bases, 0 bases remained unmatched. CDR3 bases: TGTGCCAGCAGCTTAGCGGGAGGGGATACGCAGTATTTT. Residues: CASSLAGGDTQYF. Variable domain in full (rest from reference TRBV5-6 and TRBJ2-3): DAGVTQSPTHLIKTRGQQVTLRCSPKSGHDTVSWYQQALGQGPQFIFQYYEEEERQRGNFPDRFSGHQFPNYSSELNVNALLLGDSALYLCASSLAGGDTQYFGPGTRLTVL.

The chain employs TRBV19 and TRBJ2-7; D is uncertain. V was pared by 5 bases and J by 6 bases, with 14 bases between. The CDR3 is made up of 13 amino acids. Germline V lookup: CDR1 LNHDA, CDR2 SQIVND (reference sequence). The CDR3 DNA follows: TGTGCCAGTAGTTTCTCGTTCGCAACCGAGCAGTACTTC. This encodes CASSFSFATEQYF.

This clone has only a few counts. As DNA, the CDR3 is TGTGCCAGCAGCCAAGAACTCCGGGGGGGGAACAATGAGCAGTTCTTC. Amino acids: CASSQELRGGNNEQFF. The rearrangement uses TRBV4-2 and TRBJ2-1; 8 bases align to TRBD2. CDR1 and CDR2 (germline): LGHNA, YNFKEQ. This CDR3 has 16 residues. The V gene end was trimmed by 0 bases and the J gene end by 5 bases; junction bases not matched to a gene: 6.

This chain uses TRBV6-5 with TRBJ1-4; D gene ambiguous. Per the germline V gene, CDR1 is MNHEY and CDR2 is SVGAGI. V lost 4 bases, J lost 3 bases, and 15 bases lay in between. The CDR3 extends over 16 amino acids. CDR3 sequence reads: CASSFGFGQANEKLFF. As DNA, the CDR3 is TGTGCCAGCAGTTTCGGTTTCGGGCAGGCTAATGAAAAACTGTTTTTT.

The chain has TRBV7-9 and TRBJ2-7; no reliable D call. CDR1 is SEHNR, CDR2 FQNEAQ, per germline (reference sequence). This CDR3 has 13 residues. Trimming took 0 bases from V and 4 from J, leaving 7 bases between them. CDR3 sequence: CASSLARAYEQYF. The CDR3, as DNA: TGTGCCAGCAGCTTAGCGAGAGCATACGAGCAGTACTTC.

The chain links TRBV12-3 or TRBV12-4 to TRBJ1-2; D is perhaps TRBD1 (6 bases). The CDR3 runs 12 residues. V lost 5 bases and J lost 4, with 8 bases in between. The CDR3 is CASSPDSYGYTF. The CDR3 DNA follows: TGTGCCAGCAGTCCGGACAGCTATGGCTACACCTTC.

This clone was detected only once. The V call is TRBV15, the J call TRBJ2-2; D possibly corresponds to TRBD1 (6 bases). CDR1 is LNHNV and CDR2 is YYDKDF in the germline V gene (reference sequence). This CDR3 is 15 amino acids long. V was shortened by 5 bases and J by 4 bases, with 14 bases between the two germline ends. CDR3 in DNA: TGTGCCACCAGCCGTAGACAGGTGATCACCGGGGAGCTGTTTTTT. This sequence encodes CATSRRQVITGELFF.

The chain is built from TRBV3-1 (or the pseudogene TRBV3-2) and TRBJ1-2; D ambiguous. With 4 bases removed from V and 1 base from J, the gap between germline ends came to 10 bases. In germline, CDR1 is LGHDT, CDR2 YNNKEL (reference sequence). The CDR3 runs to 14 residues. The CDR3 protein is CASSPGPNNYGYTF. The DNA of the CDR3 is TGTGCCAGCAGCCCAGGACCAAATAACTATGGCTACACCTTC.

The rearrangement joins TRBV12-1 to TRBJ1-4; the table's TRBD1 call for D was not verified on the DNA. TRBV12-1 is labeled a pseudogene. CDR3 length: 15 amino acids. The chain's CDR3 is CASSFGGTAEEKLFF. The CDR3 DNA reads TGTGCCAGCAGCTTTGGTGGGACAGCCGAGGAAAAACTGTTTTTT.

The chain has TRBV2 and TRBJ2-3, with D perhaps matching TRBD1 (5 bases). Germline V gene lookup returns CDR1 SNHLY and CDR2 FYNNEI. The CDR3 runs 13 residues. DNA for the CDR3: TGTGCTGCTAGGGGTCGGGTCACAGATACGCAGTATTTT. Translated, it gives CAARGRVTDTQYF.

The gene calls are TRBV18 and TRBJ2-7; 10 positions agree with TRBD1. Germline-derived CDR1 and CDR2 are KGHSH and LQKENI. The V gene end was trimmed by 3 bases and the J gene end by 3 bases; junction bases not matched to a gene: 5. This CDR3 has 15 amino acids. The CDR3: CASSPTGQGNYEQYF. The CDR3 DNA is TGTGCCAGCTCACCGACGGGACAGGGGAACTACGAGCAGTACTTC.

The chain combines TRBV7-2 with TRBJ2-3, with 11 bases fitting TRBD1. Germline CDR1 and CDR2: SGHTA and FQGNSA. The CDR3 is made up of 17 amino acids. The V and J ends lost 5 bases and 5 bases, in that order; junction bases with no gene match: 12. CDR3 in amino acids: CASSQFGTGGGIDTQYF. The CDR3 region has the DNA TGTGCCAGCAGCCAGTTCGGGACAGGGGGTGGGATAGATACGCAGTATTTT. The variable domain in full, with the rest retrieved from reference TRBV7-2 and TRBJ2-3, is GAGVSQSPSNKVTEKGKDVELRCDPISGHTALYWYRQSLGQGLEFLIYFQGNSAPDKSGLPSDRFSAERTGGSVSTLTIQRTQQEDSAVYLCASSQFGTGGGIDTQYFGPGTRLTVL.

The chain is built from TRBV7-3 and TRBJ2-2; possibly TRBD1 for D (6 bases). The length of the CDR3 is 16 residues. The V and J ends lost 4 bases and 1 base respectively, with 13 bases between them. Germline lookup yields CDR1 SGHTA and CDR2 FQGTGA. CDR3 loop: CASSSTGHLNTGELFF. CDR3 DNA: TGTGCCAGCAGCTCTACGGGACACCTGAACACCGGGGAGCTGTTTTTT.

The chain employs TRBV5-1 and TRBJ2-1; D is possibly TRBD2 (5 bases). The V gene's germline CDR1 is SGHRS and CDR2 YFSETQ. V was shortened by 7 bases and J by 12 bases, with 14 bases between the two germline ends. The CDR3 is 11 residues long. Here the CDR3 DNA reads TGCGCCAGCTACGGAGGAATGGTGCAGTTCTTC. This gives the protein CASYGGMVQFF. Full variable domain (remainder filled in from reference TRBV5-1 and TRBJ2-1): KAGVTQTPRYLIKTRGQQVTLSCSPISGHRSVSWYQQTPGQGLQFLFEYFSETQRNKGNFPGRFSGRQFSNSRSEMNVSTLELGDSALYLCASYGGMVQFFGPGTRLTVL.

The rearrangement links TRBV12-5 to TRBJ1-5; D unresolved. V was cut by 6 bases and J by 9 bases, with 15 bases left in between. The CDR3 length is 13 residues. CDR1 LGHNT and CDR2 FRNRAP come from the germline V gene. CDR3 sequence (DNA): TGTGCTAGTGGCCGCGAAGGGCGGGGGCCCCAGCATTTT. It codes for CASGREGRGPQHF.

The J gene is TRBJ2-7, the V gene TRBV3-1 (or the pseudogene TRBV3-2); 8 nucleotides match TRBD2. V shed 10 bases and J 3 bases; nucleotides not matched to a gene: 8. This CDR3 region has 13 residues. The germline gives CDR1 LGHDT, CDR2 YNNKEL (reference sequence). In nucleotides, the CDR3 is TGTGCCAAATGGACTAGCAGTTACTACGAGCAGTACTTC. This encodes CAKWTSSYYEQYF.

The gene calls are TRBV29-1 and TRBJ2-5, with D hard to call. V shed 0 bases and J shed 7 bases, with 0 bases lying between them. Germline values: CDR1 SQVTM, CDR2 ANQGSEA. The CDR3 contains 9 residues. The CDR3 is CSVEETQYF. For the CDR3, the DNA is TGCAGCGTTGAAGAGACCCAGTACTTC.

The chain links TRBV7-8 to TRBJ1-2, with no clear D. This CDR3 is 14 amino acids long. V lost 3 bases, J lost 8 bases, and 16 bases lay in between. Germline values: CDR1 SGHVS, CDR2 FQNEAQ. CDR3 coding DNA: TGTGCCAGCAGCTTCCGAGTGGAGTCAGGAGGCTACACCTTC. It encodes CASSFRVESGGYTF. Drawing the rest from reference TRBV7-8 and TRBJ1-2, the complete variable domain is GAGVSQSPRYKVAKRGQDVALRCDPISGHVSLFWYQQALGQGPEFLTYFQNEAQLDKSGLPSDRFFAERPEGSVSTLKIQRTQQEDSAVYLCASSFRVESGGYTFGSGTRLTVV.